The sequence of this T cell receptor beta chain was determined in a study of T cell repertoires in cytomegalovirus infection. The wider study: A matching HLA type, together with CMV infection, was signaled by public TCR beta signatures. Study-level findings and limits: HLA-C-restricted CMV clonotypes gave the most frequent clonotype in two of eight donors.

One entry per CDR3 protein results from TCRdb running MiXCR on the reads. The repertoire holds about 490,000 distinct CDR3 sequences, with approximately 10% as singletons. This clonotype has just a few counts. Its target is not known. V lost 3 bases, J lost 2 bases, and 11 bases lay in between. Germline loops: CDR1 DFQATT, CDR2 SNEGSKA (reference sequence). The CDR3 is made up of 14 amino acids. This TCR was recovered from a human donor in good health (CMV status not recorded). Some clones in this sample may be carry-over from other donors' samples. Sequencing was done on a sample of PBMCs. This chain connects TRBV20-1 to TRBJ1-3; D possibly corresponds to TRBD1 (5 bases). The CDR3 coding sequence is TGCAGTGCTAGGCCCAGGGAACCTGGAAACACCATATATTTT. This codes for CSARPREPGNTIYF.